This T cell receptor beta chain was profiled in a study of T cell responses to AZD1222 COVID-19 vaccine. Repertoires were generated with immunoSEQ multiplex PCR, while TCRdb's copy carries only in-frame clones and drops some. The repertoire has approximately 110,000 clones, about 87% of them found once; the top ten carry more than 3.5%. About this clone itself: Its antigen is unidentified.

Study findings and constraints: Only a handful of AZD1222 recipients, more than 5 in all, had baseline seropositivity. Spike-specific TCR breadth and depth both grew after two AZD1222 doses. Close to half of spike-specific TCRs reportedly recognize unmutated variant regions. Donors in the cohort were predominantly white British and more often female, and clonal diversity was possibly underestimated.

This specimen consisted of peripheral blood, obtained on day 0 of AZD1222 vaccination. The TCR originated in an adult in good health.

The CDR3 coding sequence is TGTGCCAGCAGCCTCCGGACAGGGATTAGAGAAAAACTGTTTTTT. It codes for CASSLRTGIREKLFF. The chain employs TRBV9 and TRBJ1-4; the match to TRBD1 covers 8 bases. V lost 4 bases to trimming and J lost 8 bases; unmatched junction nucleotides: 10. The length of the CDR3 is 15 residues. Looked up from germline, CDR1 is SGDLS and CDR2 is YYNGEE.